Described below is a single T cell receptor (beta chain) sequence and its context. Its antigen remains unidentified. This record belongs to a study of untreated major depressive disorder. Study-wide results and limits: Generalizability is limited by the comparatively small study sample.

Some clones are missing from TCRdb's copy, which holds only in-frame ones; the method was immunoSEQ multiplex PCR. The data contain about 21,000 clones, roughly 91% of them singletons. Looked up from germline, CDR1 is LGHNA and CDR2 is YSLEER. This CDR3 spans 17 amino acids. The V end was cut by 3 bases, the J end by 0 bases, with 17 bases between. The sample taken for sequencing was CD4+ T cells from PBMCs. The J gene is TRBJ1-1, the V gene TRBV4-3; tentatively, D is TRBD1 (5 bases). The origin of this receptor is a man under 40 in good health. CDR3 residues: CASSHRFPPGLNTEAFF. CDR3 in DNA: TGCGCCAGCAGCCATAGGTTTCCGCCAGGGTTGAACACTGAAGCTTTCTTT.